This T cell receptor (beta chain) was identified in a study of identical twins. TCRdb re-called the 5' RACE reads with MiXCR, one entry per CDR3 protein. The sample includes about 1.7 million distinct CDR3 sequences, under 35% of them seen just once. Findings of the study overall: Conclusions leaned on cross-sectional statistical analysis and did not track the same donors over time.

Germline CDR1 DFQATT, CDR2 SNEGSKA (reference sequence). The length of the CDR3 is 12 residues. In the case of this clonotype: Its antigen is currently unknown. The junction shows a germline mismatch at one end, possibly a read error.

This chain joins TRBV20-1 and TRBJ2-7, with a weak D call TRBD2 (5 bases). Sequencing input: cord blood. The clonotype was recovered from a newborn girl in good health. This CDR3 is CGARDLGIEQYF. CDR3 DNA: TGCGGTGCTAGAGATCTCGGGATTGAGCAGTACTTC.